The 13 T cell receptor beta chains in this list originate from one sample, sequenced in a study of CD8 T cells in Susac syndrome. When the RNA was reverse transcribed, random hexamers were used with an input of about 0.5 to 1 ug. Each CDR3 protein is one row after TCRdb ran MiXCR on the immunoSEQ multiplex PCR reads. Here the sample spans around 190,000 distinct CDR3 sequences, 95% being singletons. Material: CD4+ T cells from PBMCs. The receptors originated from a human donor in good health.

The chain carries TRBV20-1 and TRBJ2-1, with TRBD2 matching over 8 bases. Germline assignment: CDR1 DFQATT and CDR2 SNEGSKA (reference sequence). This CDR3 has 14 residues. The V and J ends lost 3 bases and 10 bases, in that order; junction bases with no gene match: 11. CDR3 in DNA: TGCAGTGCTAGCGTCAGCGGGAGTCTTGGAGAGCAGTTCTTC. Protein product: CSASVSGSLGEQFF.

V gene TRBV6-5 combines with J gene TRBJ2-3, with D possibly being TRBD2 (6 bases). This CDR3 comprises 14 residues. Trimming left V 8 bases short and J 0 bases short, with 12 bases between. Germline assignment: CDR1 MNHEY and CDR2 SVGAGI. CDR3 DNA sequence: TGTGCCAGCGGGGGAGGAGCTAGCACAGATACGCAGTATTTT. Translating gives CASGGGASTDTQYF.

The chain recombines TRBV7-9 with TRBJ1-1, with 8 bases that match TRBD1. The CDR3 covers 15 residues. CDR1 and CDR2 from the germline V gene are SEHNR and FQNEAQ (reference sequence). V lost 5 bases, J lost 1 base, and 6 bases stayed unmatched. CDR3: CASSRQGRGNTEAFF. The CDR3 bases are TGTGCCAGCAGCCGACAGGGGCGGGGGAACACTGAAGCTTTCTTT.

The V call is TRBV29-1, the J call TRBJ2-1; TRBD1 agrees at 8 bases. Germline V gene sequence: CDR1 SQVTM, CDR2 ANQGSEA. This CDR3 comprises 13 residues. V lost 5 bases to trimming and J lost 5 bases; unmatched junction nucleotides: 5. CDR3 region: CSVPRTGHNEQFF. CDR3 DNA: TGCAGCGTTCCGAGGACAGGGCACAATGAGCAGTTCTTC.

CDR3 sequence reads: CASSLSTSGSGEQYV. CDR3 coding DNA: TGTGCCAGCAGTCTCTCAACTAGCGGGAGCGGGGAGCAGTACGTC. This sequence joins TRBV27 and TRBJ2-7; 11 nucleotides line up with TRBD2. This CDR3 contains 15 residues. V trimming: 5 bases; J trimming: 7 bases; junction bases outside the gene matches: 10. Per germline, CDR1 MNHEY and CDR2 SMNVEV (reference sequence).

This chain links TRBV15 with TRBJ2-2; D is unclear. Trimming stripped 3 bases from V and 0 bases from J, with 5 bases between. This CDR3 has 14 residues. CDR1 and CDR2 from the germline V gene are LNHNV and YYDKDF (reference sequence). The CDR3 is CATSRGSNTGELFF. The CDR3 coding sequence is TGTGCCACCAGCAGGGGGTCGAACACCGGGGAGCTGTTTTTT.

The chain carries TRBV6-1 and TRBJ2-3; a weak D match, TRBD2 (5 bases). This CDR3 region has 18 residues. Germline V lookup: CDR1 MNHNS, CDR2 SASEGT. V shed 6 bases and J shed 0 bases, with 22 bases lying between them. CDR3 bases: TGTGCCAGCAGAACCACTCTCCAAAGCGGAGCCAGCACAGATACGCAGTATTTT. It specifies CASRTTLQSGASTDTQYF.

The chain has TRBV7-2 and TRBJ2-1; 7 bases agree with TRBD1. This CDR3 has 16 amino acids. V was pared by 0 bases and J by 8 bases, with 10 bases of the junction left unmatched. Germline CDR1 SGHTA, CDR2 FQGNSA. The CDR3 coding sequence is TGTGCCAGCAGCTTAGCTCGTAGCAGGGGGTACGATGAGCAGTTCTTC. Its protein is CASSLARSRGYDEQFF.

This chain links TRBV3-1 with TRBJ1-6, with D perhaps TRBD1 (5 bases). The germline CDR1 and CDR2 sequences are LGHDT and YNNKEL (reference sequence). Trimming took 2 bases from V and 7 from J, leaving 9 bases between them. This CDR3 region has 14 residues. The CDR3 spells CASSQSRANSPLHF. CDR3 DNA: TGTGCCAGCAGCCAATCCAGGGCCAATTCACCCCTCCACTTT.

The rearrangement links TRBV29-1 to TRBJ2-5; 7 bases fit TRBD1. This CDR3 has 11 amino acids. Germline CDR1 reads SQVTM; CDR2 reads ANQGSEA. The CDR3 bases are TGCAGTGACAGGGAGAAAGAGACCCAGTACTTC. Its translation is CSDREKETQYF.

The chain employs TRBV12-3 or TRBV12-4 and TRBJ1-2, with no clear D. This CDR3 comprises 13 residues. Trimming took off 7 bases at V and 4 bases at J, with 13 bases between the two ends. CDR3 DNA: TGTGCCAGCACTTCACGCCATGGCTATGGCTACACCTTC. Encoded protein: CASTSRHGYGYTF.

This chain links TRBV7-2 with TRBJ2-7; D might be TRBD1 (6 bases). The V gene's germline CDR1 is SGHTA and CDR2 FQGNSA. V was shortened by 5 bases and J by 6 bases, with 14 bases between the two germline ends. This CDR3 is built from 13 residues. DNA of the CDR3: TGTGCCAGCAGCATTAACAGGGCTCTCGAGCAGTACTTC. It is translated as CASSINRALEQYF.

This clonotype came up once. The chain combines TRBV29-1 with TRBJ1-2; a possible D gene is TRBD1 (5 bases). The V end lost 7 bases, the J end lost 7 bases, and 13 bases lay between the germline ends. There are 11 residues in the CDR3. Germline V gene lookup returns CDR1 SQVTM and CDR2 ANQGSEA. CDR3 sequence: CSGRQGPGYTF. The CDR3 coding sequence is TGCAGCGGCAGGCAGGGTCCTGGCTACACCTTC.